This TCR beta chain was obtained from a study of T cell responses to AZD1222 COVID-19 vaccine. CDR3 size: 16 residues. CDR1 SGHNT and CDR2 YYREEE come from the germline V gene (reference sequence). V lost 0 bases, J lost 7 bases, and 16 bases lay in between. On this clone itself: Its antigen remains unknown.

The repertoire was sequenced with immunoSEQ multiplex PCR; TCRdb's copy has only in-frame clones and lacks some. This sample has roughly 140,000 clones, with about 85% found just once. Study-wide points: There were mostly white British donors and more females than males, and clonal diversity was possibly underestimated.

The rearrangement links TRBV5-4 to TRBJ1-4; D call uncertain. Source: peripheral blood, taken after recovery from COVID-19. This TCR was recovered from an adult who had recovered from COVID-19. The CDR3 DNA is TGTGCCAGCAGCTTGGTCGGGGAGGTAGGAGGTGAAAAACTGTTTTTT. Translated: CASSLVGEVGGEKLFF.